This record concerns one T cell receptor beta chain sequence. The antigen remains unidentified. Sequenced by immunoSEQ multiplex PCR; TCRdb stores in-frame clones only, minus some. In the table there are 200,000 to 250,000 clones, approximately 84% of which are singletons. The sample belongs to a study of cytomegalovirus exposure and HLA in healthy donors. Study background: The 120 or so validation repertoires used a platform that matched the one used for the approximately 620 first-cohort repertoires, as a later analysis reported.

Among the 120 subjects of the validation cohort, separate from the approximately 670-subject first cohort, were the donors. The study's findings and limits: Overall, under 200 TCR beta chains were annotated as cytomegalovirus-associated.

V was pared by 5 bases and J by 1 base, with 8 bases between. CDR1 and CDR2 from the germline V gene are KGHSH and LQKENI. The CDR3 is made up of 13 amino acids. The sequenced sample consisted of PBMCs. The sequence derives from a man aged 18 to 29 in good health and CMV-seropositive. The V gene is TRBV18, the J gene TRBJ1-1; possible D gene TRBD1, 6 bases. The CDR3 sequence: CASSARGNTEAFF. The DNA for the CDR3 is TGTGCCAGCTCAGCCAGGGGGAACACTGAAGCTTTCTTT.